This TCR beta chain was found in a study of cytomegalovirus exposure and HLA in healthy donors. This clone was recorded only once. As yet, its antigen is unknown. Points from the study as a whole: Cytomegalovirus-associated TCR beta chains were listed, numbering under 200.

The PCR was carried out with 60 Vbeta primers and 13 Jbeta primers. Authors' analysis steps: Later, 65 million to 85 million unique TCR beta chains were counted in an analysis, and approximately 10 million of them were shared. Sequenced by immunoSEQ multiplex PCR; TCRdb stores in-frame clones only, minus some. D and trimming come from the DNA, and the V and J calls and clone size come from that table. The sample has roughly 89,000 clones; 65% to 85% are singletons. The V gene lost 1 base and the J gene lost 2 bases, with 20 bases spanning the gap. Germline CDR1 SGHTA, CDR2 FQGNSA. The CDR3 is 18 residues long.

The sequence was collected from a man between 18 and 35 years old in good health and CMV-seronegative. Material: PBMCs. This sequence joins TRBV7-2 and TRBJ2-5; TRBD1 is a possible D gene (6 bases). The CDR3 sequence: CASSLGEPPGHPQETQYF. DNA of the CDR3: TGTGCCAGCAGCTTAGGGGAGCCTCCGGGACATCCACAAGAGACCCAGTACTTC.